A single sample is the source of the 22 T cell receptor beta chains below, sequenced in a study of cytomegalovirus exposure and HLA in healthy donors. The PCR was carried out with 60 Vbeta primers and 13 Jbeta primers. The protocol was immunoSEQ multiplex PCR, while the TCRdb copy is restricted to in-frame clones and leaves out a portion. This sample has 200,000 to 250,000 clones, with almost 70% found just once. Sample: PBMCs. These receptors were taken from a man aged 35 to 55 in good health and CMV-seropositive.

This clone occurred a few times. The junction differs from germline at one of its ends, possibly a read error. The chain is built from TRBV7-9 and TRBJ1-2; no definite D call. Germline CDR1 and CDR2: SEHNR and FQNEAQ (reference sequence). This CDR3 has 12 residues. The CDR3 nucleotides are TGTTCCAGCAGCTTAAGCTTCTATGGCTACACCTTC. Amino acids: CSSSLSFYGYTF.

The V call is TRBV7-2, the J call TRBJ1-3; possible D gene TRBD1, 5 bases. Looked up from germline, CDR1 is SGHTA and CDR2 is FQGNSA. This CDR3 spans 16 amino acids. Trimming took off 1 base at V and 0 bases at J, with 10 bases between the two ends. CDR3 in DNA: TGTGCCAGCAGCTTAGGGGGCAGCCACTCTGGAAACACCATATATTTT. This encodes CASSLGGSHSGNTIYF.

This clone came up once. The rearrangement joins TRBV12-5 to TRBJ1-3; the D gene is possibly TRBD1 (5 bases). CDR1 LGHNT and CDR2 FRNRAP come from the germline V gene. V was clipped by 2 bases and J by 0 bases, with 20 bases between them. The CDR3 runs 19 residues. This chain's CDR3 is CASGLILTALIHSGNTIYF. The CDR3 nucleotides read TGTGCTAGTGGTTTGATATTGACAGCACTAATTCACTCTGGAAACACCATATATTTT.

This chain uses TRBV10-3 with TRBJ2-3, with D possibly TRBD1 on 5 matching bases. Germline loops: CDR1 ENHRY, CDR2 SYGVKD. V lost 1 base and J lost 6, with 8 bases in between. The CDR3 has 13 residues. The CDR3 DNA reads as TGTGCCATCAGTGAGTGGGGCCGGGATACGCAGTATTTT. This codes for CAISEWGRDTQYF.

CDR3 coding DNA: TGTGCCAGCACGACTGCTTTGGGGGGATACAATGAGCAGTTCTTC. Its translation: CASTTALGGYNEQFF. The rearrangement uses TRBV6-5 and TRBJ2-1, with a weak D call TRBD2 (6 bases). The germline CDR1 and CDR2 sequences are MNHEY and SVGAGI. The CDR3 is 15 amino acids. V was cut by 7 bases and J by 4 bases, with 17 bases left in between.

This clone was seen just once. The gene calls are TRBV4-2 and TRBJ2-3; possibly TRBD2 for D (6 bases). This CDR3 is built from 15 residues. Germline lookup yields CDR1 LGHNA and CDR2 YNFKEQ. Trimming stripped 5 bases from V and 0 bases from J, with 12 bases between. The CDR3 sequence is CASSSRETSTDTQYF. The CDR3 DNA follows: TGTGCCAGCAGCTCCCGGGAGACTAGCACAGATACGCAGTATTTT.

The chain employs TRBV18 and TRBJ1-2; 7 bases are a match to TRBD1. Germline assignment: CDR1 KGHSH and CDR2 LQKENI. Trimming took 5 bases from V and 4 from J; bases not matched to a gene: 7. The CDR3 covers 14 residues. The CDR3, as DNA: TGTGCCAGCTCAACCGGACAGGAGGCCTATGGCTACACCTTC. It yields the protein CASSTGQEAYGYTF.

In DNA, the CDR3 is TGCGCCAGCAGCTCCCCAGCGGCCCAGTCTGGGGCCAACGTCCTGACTTTC. This gives the protein CASSSPAAQSGANVLTF. This sequence joins TRBV5-1 and TRBJ2-6; D might be TRBD2 (5 bases). This CDR3 has 17 residues. V was shortened by 3 bases and J by 1 base, with 14 bases between the two germline ends. Germline V gene sequence: CDR1 SGHRS, CDR2 YFSETQ.

The CDR3 DNA is TGTGCCAGCAGCTCAAGCACAGGGGTTCATACTGAAGCTTTCTTT. It is translated as CASSSSTGVHTEAFF. The rearrangement links TRBV5-8 to TRBJ1-1; 7 bases line up with TRBD1. This CDR3 comprises 15 residues. CDR1 SGHTS and CDR2 YDEGEE come from the germline V gene. V lost 3 bases and J lost 5; bases outside the gene matches: 10.

This clone was counted only a few times. V gene TRBV6-1 combines with J gene TRBJ1-5; 7 bases agree with TRBD1. Per the germline V gene, CDR1 is MNHNS and CDR2 is SASEGT. V trimming: 7 bases; J trimming: 6 bases; junction bases outside the gene matches: 9. This CDR3 has 14 amino acids. CDR3 region: CASTRDSFSQPQHF. CDR3 DNA: TGTGCCAGCACCCGGGACAGTTTCTCTCAGCCCCAGCATTTT.

J is TRBJ2-3 and V is TRBV5-1; the match to TRBD1 covers 10 bases. Germline V gives CDR1 SGHRS, CDR2 YFSETQ. J lost 5 bases, V lost 1 base, and 10 bases had no gene match. The CDR3 has 17 amino acids. The CDR3 nucleotides are TGCGCCAGCAGCTTGTTTCGACAGGGGGCCCCACAAGATACGCAGTATTTT. Translation: CASSLFRQGAPQDTQYF.

This chain joins TRBV7-8 and TRBJ2-5; TRBD2 matches at 7 bases. Germline CDR1 SGHVS, CDR2 FQNEAQ. The CDR3 has 13 residues. V was clipped by 5 bases and J by 4 bases; unmatched bases: 4. CDR3 coding DNA: TGTGCCAGCAGCCCCGGGGGGTTAGAGACCCAGTACTTC. Encoded protein: CASSPGGLETQYF.

Turning to this clone: A junction end diverges from the germline sequence, so it may reflect a read error. This chain uses TRBV7-9 with TRBJ1-1; 11 nucleotides agree with TRBD1. The V gene's germline CDR1 is SEHNR and CDR2 FQNEAQ (reference sequence). The CDR3 totals 17 residues. The CDR3 region is CSSSPQMGQGGNTEAFF. CDR3 nucleotides: TGTTCCAGCAGCCCGCAGATGGGACAGGGGGGGAACACTGAAGCTTTCTTT.

The chain carries TRBV5-4 and TRBJ2-7, with TRBD2 matching over 8 bases. After removal of 4 bases from V and 2 bases from J, the junction contained 11 bases not matched to a gene. The CDR3 is 16 residues long. Germline assignment: CDR1 SGHNT and CDR2 YYREEE (reference sequence). The chain's CDR3 is CASSPSGGLDTYEQYF. The CDR3 nucleotides read TGTGCCAGCAGCCCTTCGGGGGGGCTTGACACCTACGAGCAGTACTTC.

The rearrangement links TRBV6-1 to TRBJ1-1; possibly TRBD1 for D (5 bases). CDR1 and CDR2 (germline): MNHNS, SASEGT. Trimming stripped 5 bases from V and 4 bases from J, with 17 bases between. This CDR3 is built from 15 residues. Here the CDR3 DNA reads TGTGCCAGCAGTCCAGCCCGGGGGAGGCCCACTGAAGCTTTCTTT. It codes for CASSPARGRPTEAFF.

The J gene is TRBJ1-5, the V gene TRBV5-1; 11 bases line up with TRBD1. Germline values: CDR1 SGHRS, CDR2 YFSETQ. V gave up 4 bases and J gave up 6 bases; unmatched junction bases: 6. CDR3 length equals 15 residues. The CDR3 reads CASSGRDRGSQPQHF. CDR3 nucleotide sequence: TGCGCCAGCAGCGGCCGGGACAGGGGGAGTCAGCCCCAGCATTTT.

This chain uses TRBV9 with TRBJ2-2; D gene uncertain. The CDR3 totals 12 residues. Germline-derived CDR1 and CDR2 are SGDLS and YYNGEE. The germline V and J ends were trimmed by 3 bases and 8 bases, with 8 bases remaining between them. CDR3 sequence: CASSGGFGELFF. In DNA form, the CDR3 reads TGTGCCAGCAGCGGAGGTTTTGGGGAGCTGTTTTTT.

This clone was counted between two and nine times. The CDR3 loop is CASGLGQGNSNQPQHF. The CDR3 region has the DNA TGTGCTAGTGGTTTAGGGCAGGGGAATAGCAATCAGCCCCAGCATTTT. The chain recombines TRBV12-5 with TRBJ1-5; tentatively, D is TRBD1 (6 bases). V was trimmed by 3 bases and J by 0 bases, leaving 12 bases between them. CDR1 is LGHNT and CDR2 is FRNRAP in the germline V gene. The CDR3 runs 16 residues.

The V call is TRBV10-1, the J call TRBJ2-1, with 8 positions matching TRBD2. V trimming: 4 bases; J trimming: 2 bases; junction bases outside the gene matches: 4. Germline CDR1 is WNHNN and CDR2 is SYGVQD (reference sequence). This CDR3 contains 15 residues. The CDR3 region is CASSVSGLAYNEQFF. The CDR3 DNA reads TGCGCCAGCAGTGTCTCGGGACTAGCCTACAATGAGCAGTTCTTC.

The chain uses TRBV19 and TRBJ2-2, with D possibly matching TRBD1 (6 bases). Germline V gene sequence: CDR1 LNHDA, CDR2 SQIVND (reference sequence). Trimming pared 2 bases from V and 1 base from J, leaving 8 bases between. The CDR3 sequence is 15 residues long. CDR3 bases: TGTGCCAGTAGTATACTGGGACAGAACACCGGGGAGCTGTTTTTT. Protein sequence: CASSILGQNTGELFF.

This chain links TRBV5-1 with TRBJ1-3; TRBD1 agrees at 8 bases. The CDR3 has 16 residues. Germline CDR1 is SGHRS and CDR2 is YFSETQ. The J segment lost 2 bases and the V segment lost 1 base, leaving 5 bases of the junction unmatched. For the CDR3, the DNA is TGCGCCAGCAGCTTGTCGCAGGGGGCGGCTGGAAACACCATATATTTT. Translation: CASSLSQGAAGNTIYF.

The V call is TRBV7-8, the J call TRBJ2-1, with TRBD2 matching over 7 bases. Germline CDR1 and CDR2: SGHVS and FQNEAQ. J gave up 8 bases and V 5 bases, and 9 bases lay outside the gene matches. The CDR3 totals 14 residues. CDR3: CASSHGPGGYEQFF. CDR3 DNA sequence: TGTGCCAGCAGCCATGGGCCGGGGGGTTATGAGCAGTTCTTC. Based on the CDR3 plus reference TRBV7-8 and TRBJ2-1, the full variable domain is GAGVSQSPRYKVAKRGQDVALRCDPISGHVSLFWYQQALGQGPEFLTYFQNEAQLDKSGLPSDRFFAERPEGSVSTLKIQRTQQEDSAVYLCASSHGPGGYEQFFGPGTRLTVL.